These 26 T cell receptor beta chains were all obtained from the same sample, sequenced in a study of T cell changes during pregnancy in multiple sclerosis. Here immunoSEQ multiplex PCR was the method, and the copy in TCRdb shows in-frame clones only, minus some. Counted here are some 90,000 clones, roughly 90% occurring once; the ten biggest clones make up about 1.6%. The input for sequencing was peripheral blood, taken in the first trimester of pregnancy. These receptors were taken from a female donor with multiple sclerosis, enrolled in a pregnancy study.

The chain has TRBV27 and TRBJ2-3; 7 bases map to TRBD2. The CDR3 runs to 15 residues. The V gene end was trimmed by 3 bases and the J gene end by 4 bases; junction bases not matched to a gene: 7. CDR1 is MNHEY, CDR2 SMNVEV, per germline (reference sequence). The CDR3 sequence: CASSLFAGVADTQYF. DNA for the CDR3: TGTGCCAGCAGTTTGTTTGCGGGAGTGGCAGATACGCAGTATTTT.

The V and J genes are TRBV19 and TRBJ1-4; TRBD1 aligns across 7 bases. V lost 6 bases and J lost 7; bases outside the gene matches: 14. The V gene's germline CDR1 is LNHDA and CDR2 SQIVND (reference sequence). The CDR3 sequence is 16 residues long. CDR3 nucleotide sequence: TGTGCCAGTAGCTCGACCACGACAGGGATTGGTGAAAAACTGTTTTTT. Translating gives CASSSTTTGIGEKLFF. The full variable domain, completed using reference TRBV19 and TRBJ1-4, is DGGITQSPKYLFRKEGQNVTLSCEQNLNHDAMYWYRQDPGQGLRLIYYSQIVNDFQKGDIAEGYSVSREKKESFPLTVTSAQKNPTAFYLCASSSTTTGIGEKLFFGSGTQLSVL.

The J gene is TRBJ1-3, the V gene TRBV21-1; TRBD1 is taken as the D call from the table, unchecked against the DNA. TRBV21-1 constitutes a pseudogene. This CDR3 is built from 20 residues. The CDR3 spells CASSKSVDRLTLTSGNTIYF. CDR3 nucleotides: TGTGCCAGCAGCAAATCGGTGGACAGGCTAACACTCACCTCTGGAAACACCATATATTTT.

The CDR3 sequence: CASSWPLGEGETQYF. In nucleotides, the CDR3 is TGCGCCAGCAGTTGGCCCTTGGGGGAGGGAGAGACCCAGTACTTC. The V call is TRBV5-1, the J call TRBJ2-5, with 7 bases that match TRBD2. V lost 5 bases and J lost 4; bases outside the gene matches: 11. The CDR3 is 15 residues long. In germline, CDR1 is SGHRS, CDR2 YFSETQ.

This clone was observed a handful of times. The chain joins TRBV5-1 to TRBJ2-2; possibly TRBD2 for D (6 bases). From germline, CDR1 is SGHRS and CDR2 YFSETQ. Trimming cost V 3 bases and J 2 bases, with 11 bases left between them. The CDR3 totals 15 residues. The DNA of the CDR3 is TGCGCCAGCAGCTGGAGGGCCGGAAACACCGGGGAGCTGTTTTTT. Translated: CASSWRAGNTGELFF.

This chain connects TRBV6-4 to TRBJ2-1; 14 bases map to TRBD2. The germline CDR1 and CDR2 sequences are MRHNA and SNTAGT. With V trimmed by 9 bases and J by 5 bases, 15 bases remained unmatched. The CDR3 contains 18 residues. The CDR3 loop is CARRPGLAGVRPDNEQFF. DNA of the CDR3: TGTGCCAGGCGACCGGGACTAGCGGGAGTGCGACCCGACAATGAGCAGTTCTTC.

The rearrangement joins TRBV7-9 to TRBJ2-1; D might be TRBD1 (5 bases). The ends were cut back, 5 bases at V and 4 bases at J, with 9 bases in the middle. Per the germline V gene, CDR1 is SEHNR and CDR2 is FQNEAQ (reference sequence). This CDR3 has 13 residues. The DNA of the CDR3 is TGTGCCAGCAGCCGAGACAGTTACAATGAGCAGTTCTTC. This codes for CASSRDSYNEQFF.

The V and J genes are TRBV7-8 and TRBJ2-1, with D tentatively TRBD2 (5 bases). This CDR3 region has 13 residues. Germline V lookup: CDR1 SGHVS, CDR2 FQNEAQ. The V end lost 7 bases, the J end lost 10 bases, and 17 bases lay between the germline ends. CDR3 amino acids: CASTLQNTGEQFF. DNA of the CDR3: TGTGCCAGCACCCTACAGAATACGGGGGAGCAGTTCTTC.

The rearrangement links TRBV5-4 to TRBJ1-2, with a weak D call TRBD1 (6 bases). Trimming shortened V by 1 base and J by 5 bases, and 12 bases separated the two germline ends. The CDR3 spans 14 residues. Germline-derived CDR1 and CDR2 are SGHNT and YYREEE (reference sequence). The CDR3 here is CASSLSAGEYGYTF. In nucleotides, the CDR3 is TGTGCCAGCAGCTTGTCGGCAGGGGAGTATGGCTACACCTTC.

The rearrangement links TRBV6-1 to TRBJ2-3, with 10 bases that match TRBD1. The germline gives CDR1 MNHNS, CDR2 SASEGT. Trimming took 11 bases from V and 2 from J; bases not matched to a gene: 10. The CDR3 runs 15 residues. CDR3 residues: CASTGQGRFTDTQYF. Here the CDR3 DNA reads TGTGCCTCCACGGGACAGGGGCGTTTCACAGATACGCAGTATTTT.

This chain links TRBV5-1 with TRBJ2-2; perhaps TRBD2 as D (5 bases). The CDR3 consists of 14 residues. From germline, CDR1 is SGHRS and CDR2 YFSETQ. Trimming cost V 0 bases and J 3 bases, with 6 bases left between them. The CDR3 is CASSLAADTGELFF. The CDR3 DNA is TGCGCCAGCAGCTTGGCAGCGGACACCGGGGAGCTGTTTTTT.

This chain connects TRBV4-2 to TRBJ2-3; D unclear. The CDR3 sequence is 15 residues long. Deletions cut 1 base from V and 0 bases from J, with 8 bases between. Per the germline V gene, CDR1 is LGHNA and CDR2 is YNFKEQ. Written as DNA, the CDR3 is TGTGCCAGCAGCCAAGTTGGCGGTAGCACAGATACGCAGTATTTT. It translates to CASSQVGGSTDTQYF.

This chain connects TRBV10-3 to TRBJ1-1; 8 positions match TRBD1. This CDR3 spans 15 amino acids. V was pared by 4 bases and J by 2 bases, with 6 bases of the junction left unmatched. Germline assignment: CDR1 ENHRY and CDR2 SYGVKD. The CDR3 region is CAISASGTGNTEAFF. CDR3 DNA: TGTGCCATCAGTGCGTCCGGGACAGGCAACACTGAAGCTTTCTTT.

J is TRBJ1-1 and V is TRBV5-6; D may be TRBD1 (5 bases). Germline values: CDR1 SGHDT, CDR2 YYEEEE. Trimming pared 1 base from V and 5 bases from J, leaving 15 bases between. The CDR3 consists of 15 residues. CDR3 loop: CASSLRFGRGTEAFF. The CDR3 region has the DNA TGTGCCAGCAGCTTGAGGTTCGGCCGGGGGACTGAAGCTTTCTTT.

The V and J genes are TRBV5-1 and TRBJ2-1; TRBD2 matches 7 bases. The CDR3 length is 16 residues. The germline gives CDR1 SGHRS, CDR2 YFSETQ. V gave up 0 bases and J gave up 4 bases; unmatched junction bases: 7. The CDR3 sequence: CASSLGVAGVYNEQFF. CDR3 sequence (DNA): TGCGCCAGCAGCTTGGGGGTAGCGGGCGTATACAATGAGCAGTTCTTC. Complete variable domain (other parts from reference TRBV5-1 and TRBJ2-1): KAGVTQTPRYLIKTRGQQVTLSCSPISGHRSVSWYQQTPGQGLQFLFEYFSETQRNKGNFPGRFSGRQFSNSRSEMNVSTLELGDSALYLCASSLGVAGVYNEQFFGPGTRLTVL.

The chain links TRBV27 to TRBJ2-7, with 9 bases that match TRBD1. The V gene's germline CDR1 is MNHEY and CDR2 SMNVEV (reference sequence). Trimming took 0 bases from V and 2 from J; bases not matched to a gene: 2. The CDR3 runs 15 residues. CDR3: CASSLSGTGTYEQYF. The CDR3 region has the DNA TGTGCCAGCAGTTTATCGGGGACAGGGACCTACGAGCAGTACTTC.

The rearrangement joins TRBV7-9 to TRBJ1-3; D ambiguous. V was cut by 2 bases and J by 2 bases, with 19 bases left in between. Germline lookup yields CDR1 SEHNR and CDR2 FQNEAQ (reference sequence). The CDR3 is 18 residues long. CDR3 residues: CASSLIMRATPTGNTIYF. The CDR3 DNA is TGTGCCAGCAGCTTAATCATGAGGGCAACACCCACTGGAAACACCATATATTTT.

V gene TRBV7-6 combines with J gene TRBJ2-7; 9 bases map to TRBD2. Per germline, CDR1 SGHVS and CDR2 FNYEAQ. V was clipped by 7 bases and J by 5 bases; unmatched bases: 21. This CDR3 is built from 18 residues. This CDR3 is CASTPGLGGRARSHEQYF. DNA for the CDR3: TGTGCCAGCACCCCCGGATTGGGCGGGAGGGCCAGGTCCCACGAGCAGTACTTC.

The chain links TRBV6-1 to TRBJ2-3, with 11 bases identical to TRBD2. The CDR3 has 15 amino acids. Germline V gives CDR1 MNHNS, CDR2 SASEGT. Germline trimming cut 5 bases from V and 4 bases from J; bases unmatched to any gene: 5. CDR3 DNA: TGTGCCAGCAGTTTGGGGGGACTAGCGGCAGATACGCAGTATTTT. Translated: CASSLGGLAADTQYF.

The rearrangement joins TRBV7-6 to TRBJ1-1; D gene ambiguous. The CDR3 is 13 residues long. With 5 bases removed from V and 4 bases from J, the gap between germline ends came to 11 bases. Germline V gene data show CDR1 as SGHVS and CDR2 as FNYEAQ. This CDR3 reads CASSPPRATEAFF. As DNA, the CDR3 is TGTGCCAGCAGCCCACCGAGGGCCACTGAAGCTTTCTTT.

The V gene is TRBV27, the J gene TRBJ2-2; D unclear. The V gene lost 2 bases and the J gene lost 0 bases, with 7 bases spanning the gap. Germline V lookup: CDR1 MNHEY, CDR2 SMNVEV (reference sequence). This CDR3 region has 15 residues. This CDR3 is CASSLLCPNTGELFF. The CDR3, as DNA: TGTGCCAGCAGTTTACTGTGTCCGAACACCGGGGAGCTGTTTTTT.

Notes on this clone: The identical CDR3 is also encoded by other nucleotide sequences in the sample. The rearrangement uses TRBV19 and TRBJ1-5, with 7 bases lining up with TRBD1. The CDR3 length is 14 residues. V lost 5 bases to trimming and J lost 2 bases; unmatched junction nucleotides: 3. From germline, CDR1 is LNHDA and CDR2 SQIVND (reference sequence). CDR3 in amino acids: CASSPQGGNQPQHF. CDR3 sequence (DNA): TGTGCCAGTAGTCCTCAGGGGGGCAATCAGCCCCAGCATTTT.

As to this clone: Other DNA sequences within the sample encode an identical CDR3. This chain links TRBV18 with TRBJ2-5; 12 nucleotides line up with TRBD1. This CDR3 spans 14 amino acids. The germline CDR1 and CDR2 sequences are KGHSH and LQKENI. Trimming cost V 2 bases and J 5 bases; bases outside gene matches: 0. CDR3 in amino acids: CASSPGTGGETQYF. DNA of the CDR3: TGTGCCAGCTCACCAGGGACAGGGGGCGAGACCCAGTACTTC. The complete variable domain, with remaining parts taken from reference TRBV18 and TRBJ2-5, reads NAGVMQNPRHLVRRRGQEARLRCSPMKGHSHVYWYRQLPEEGLKFMVYLQKENIIDESGMPKERFSAEFPKEGPSILRIQQVVRGDSAAYFCASSPGTGGETQYFGPGTRLLVL.

This clone occurred once. The gene calls are TRBV11-2 and TRBJ2-7; D is possibly TRBD2 (7 bases). This CDR3 has 16 amino acids. The V and J ends lost 5 bases and 3 bases respectively, with 20 bases between them. CDR1 and CDR2 (germline): SGHAT, FQNNGV. In DNA, the CDR3 is TGTGCCAGCAGCCCCCGCGGGGGCGGGAGCGGCTACGAGCAGTACTTC. This gives the protein CASSPRGGGSGYEQYF.

The genes are TRBV11-2 and TRBJ2-5, with 9 bases aligning to TRBD1. The CDR3 loop spans 14 amino acids. Trimming took 2 bases from V and 5 from J; bases not matched to a gene: 3. Germline V CDR1 and CDR2: SGHAT, FQNNGV. The CDR3 spells CASSLTGGGETQYF. CDR3 bases: TGTGCCAGCAGCTTAACAGGGGGCGGGGAGACCCAGTACTTC. The full variable domain, rest sourced from reference TRBV11-2 and TRBJ2-5, is EAGVAQSPRYKIIEKRQSVAFWCNPISGHATLYWYQQILGQGPKLLIQFQNNGVVDDSQLPKDRFSAERLKGVDSTLKIQPAKLEDSAVYLCASSLTGGGETQYFGPGTRLLVL.

The chain has TRBV5-5 and TRBJ1-1; D is uncertain. V was pared by 0 bases and J by 11 bases, with 8 bases between. Germline V gene sequence: CDR1 SGHKS, CDR2 YYEKEE (reference sequence). There are 11 residues in the CDR3. In DNA, the CDR3 is TGTGCCAGCAGCTTGGCATCACAGGCTTTCTTT. Translating it yields CASSLASQAFF.